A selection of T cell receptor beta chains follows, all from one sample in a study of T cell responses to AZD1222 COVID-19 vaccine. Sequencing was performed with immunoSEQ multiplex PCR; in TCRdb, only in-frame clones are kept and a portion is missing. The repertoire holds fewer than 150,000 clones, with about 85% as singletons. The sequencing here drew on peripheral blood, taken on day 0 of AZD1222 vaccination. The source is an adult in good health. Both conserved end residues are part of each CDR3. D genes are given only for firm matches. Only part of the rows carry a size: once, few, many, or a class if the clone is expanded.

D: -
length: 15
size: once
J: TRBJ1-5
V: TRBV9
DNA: TGTGCCAGCAGCGCAGGGGTTCTTAGCAATCAGCCCCAGCATTTT
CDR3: CASSAGVLSNQPQHF

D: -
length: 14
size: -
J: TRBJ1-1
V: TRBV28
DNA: TGTGCCAGCAGTTTTACACAGACGAACACTGAAGCTTTCTTT
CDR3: CASSFTQTNTEAFF

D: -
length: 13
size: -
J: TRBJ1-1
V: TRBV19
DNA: TGTGCCAGTAGTCTGGGTATGAACACTGAAGCTTTCTTT
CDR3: CASSLGMNTEAFF

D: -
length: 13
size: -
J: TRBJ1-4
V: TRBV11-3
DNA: TGTGCCAGCAGCTTAGCAGGGGATGAAAAACTGTTTTTT
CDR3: CASSLAGDEKLFF

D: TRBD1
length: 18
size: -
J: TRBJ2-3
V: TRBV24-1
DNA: TGTGCCACCAGTGATCCGCTAACGGGGACAGGGGTTACAGATACGCAGTATTTT
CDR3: CATSDPLTGTGVTDTQYF

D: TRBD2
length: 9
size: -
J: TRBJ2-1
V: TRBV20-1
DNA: TGCAGCTGGGGGGGTGAGCAGTTCTTC
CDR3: CSWGGEQFF

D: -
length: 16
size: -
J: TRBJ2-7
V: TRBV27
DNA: TGTGCCAGCAGTTTAACGTGGGGGGATGGACTTCTCGAGCAGTACTTC
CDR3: CASSLTWGDGLLEQYF

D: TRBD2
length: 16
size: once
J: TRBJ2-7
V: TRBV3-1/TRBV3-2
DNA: TGTGCCAGCAGCCTTCGTAGCGGGGGTCCCGCCTACGAGCAGTACTTC
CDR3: CASSLRSGGPAYEQYF

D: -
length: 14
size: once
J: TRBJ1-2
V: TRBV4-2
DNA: TGTGCCAGCAGCCAGGCGGGGGGCGAGTATGGCTACACCTTC
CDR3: CASSQAGGEYGYTF

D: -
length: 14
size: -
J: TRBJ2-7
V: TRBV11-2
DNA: TGTGCCAGCAGCTTTATTGGCAAGCCCTACGAGCAGTACTTC
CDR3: CASSFIGKPYEQYF

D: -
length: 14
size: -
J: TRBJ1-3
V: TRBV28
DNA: TGTGCCAGCATAGGAGGAACGTACGGAAACACCATATATTTT
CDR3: CASIGGTYGNTIYF

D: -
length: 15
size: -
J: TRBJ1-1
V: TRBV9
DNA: TGTGCCAGCAGCGTTAACCAGGGTCGTGCCACTGAAGCTTTCTTT
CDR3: CASSVNQGRATEAFF

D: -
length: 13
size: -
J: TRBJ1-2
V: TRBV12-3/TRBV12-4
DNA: TGTGCCAGCAGTACTAAACAGGTGACTGGCTACACCTTC
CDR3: CASSTKQVTGYTF

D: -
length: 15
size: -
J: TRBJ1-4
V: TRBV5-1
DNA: TGCGCCAGCAGCTTGGGACTCCTGGCTGATGAAAAACTGTTTTTT
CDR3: CASSLGLLADEKLFF

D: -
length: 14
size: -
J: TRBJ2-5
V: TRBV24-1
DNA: TGTGCCACCAGTGATTTGGGGCGTCCGGAGACCCAGTACTTC
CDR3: CATSDLGRPETQYF

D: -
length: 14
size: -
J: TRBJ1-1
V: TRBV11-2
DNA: TGTGCCAGCAGCCAAAGGACAGCGTTTGGGGAAGCTTTCTTT
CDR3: CASSQRTAFGEAFF

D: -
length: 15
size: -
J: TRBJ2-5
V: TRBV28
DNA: TGTGCCAGCAGTTACTACAGCCGAAGTGAAGAGACCCAGTACTTC
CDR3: CASSYYSRSEETQYF

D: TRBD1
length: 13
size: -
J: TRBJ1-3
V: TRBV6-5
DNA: TGTGCCAGCGGACAGGGCCCTGGAAACACCATATATTTT
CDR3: CASGQGPGNTIYF

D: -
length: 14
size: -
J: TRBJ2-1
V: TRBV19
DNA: TGTGCCAGTAGTTCCGGAGTAACCTACAATGAGCAGTTCTTC
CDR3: CASSSGVTYNEQFF

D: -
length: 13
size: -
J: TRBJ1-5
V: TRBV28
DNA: TGTGCCAGCAGAGACACCGATTATCAGCCCCAGCATTTT
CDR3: CASRDTDYQPQHF

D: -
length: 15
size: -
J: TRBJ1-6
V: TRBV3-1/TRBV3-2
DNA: TGTGCCAGCAGCCAACAGGGCCTTGGAAATTCACCCCTCCACTTT
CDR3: CASSQQGLGNSPLHF

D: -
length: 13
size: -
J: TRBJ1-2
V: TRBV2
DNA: TGTGCCAGCAGCGGGGGACGCCTGAAGGGCTACACCTTC
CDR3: CASSGGRLKGYTF

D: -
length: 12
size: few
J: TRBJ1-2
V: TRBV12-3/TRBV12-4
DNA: TGTGCCAGCATGGGCGGGGGCGCTGGCTACACCTTC
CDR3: CASMGGGAGYTF

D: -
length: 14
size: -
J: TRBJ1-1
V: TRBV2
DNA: TGTGCCAGCAGTGGAAAGAGTATGAACACTGAAGCTTTCTTT
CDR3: CASSGKSMNTEAFF

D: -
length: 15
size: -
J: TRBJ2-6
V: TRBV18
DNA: TGTGCCAGCTCACCATCGAGATCTGGGGCCAACGTCCTGACTTTC
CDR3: CASSPSRSGANVLTF

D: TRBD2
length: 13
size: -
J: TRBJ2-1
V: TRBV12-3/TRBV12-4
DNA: TGTGCCAGCAGTTCAGGACTAGCCGGTGAGCAGTTCTTC
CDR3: CASSSGLAGEQFF

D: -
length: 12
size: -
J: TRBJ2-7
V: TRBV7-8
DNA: TGTGCCAGCAGCTTATCTTCAGGGGAGCAGTACTTC
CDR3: CASSLSSGEQYF